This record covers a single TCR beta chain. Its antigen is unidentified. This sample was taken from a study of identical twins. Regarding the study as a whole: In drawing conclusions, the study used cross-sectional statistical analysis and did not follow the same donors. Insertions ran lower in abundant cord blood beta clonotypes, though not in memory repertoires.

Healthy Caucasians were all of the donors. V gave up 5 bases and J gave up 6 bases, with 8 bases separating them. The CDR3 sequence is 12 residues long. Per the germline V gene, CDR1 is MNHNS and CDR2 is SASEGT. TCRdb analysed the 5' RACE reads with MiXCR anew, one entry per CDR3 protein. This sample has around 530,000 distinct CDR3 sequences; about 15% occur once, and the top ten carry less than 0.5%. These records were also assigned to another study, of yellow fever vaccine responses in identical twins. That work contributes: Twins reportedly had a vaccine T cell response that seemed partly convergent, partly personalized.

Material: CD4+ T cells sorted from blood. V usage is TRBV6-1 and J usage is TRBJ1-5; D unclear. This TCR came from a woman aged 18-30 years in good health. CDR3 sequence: CASSTYPQPQHF. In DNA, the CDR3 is TGTGCCAGCAGTACCTACCCTCAGCCCCAGCATTTT.